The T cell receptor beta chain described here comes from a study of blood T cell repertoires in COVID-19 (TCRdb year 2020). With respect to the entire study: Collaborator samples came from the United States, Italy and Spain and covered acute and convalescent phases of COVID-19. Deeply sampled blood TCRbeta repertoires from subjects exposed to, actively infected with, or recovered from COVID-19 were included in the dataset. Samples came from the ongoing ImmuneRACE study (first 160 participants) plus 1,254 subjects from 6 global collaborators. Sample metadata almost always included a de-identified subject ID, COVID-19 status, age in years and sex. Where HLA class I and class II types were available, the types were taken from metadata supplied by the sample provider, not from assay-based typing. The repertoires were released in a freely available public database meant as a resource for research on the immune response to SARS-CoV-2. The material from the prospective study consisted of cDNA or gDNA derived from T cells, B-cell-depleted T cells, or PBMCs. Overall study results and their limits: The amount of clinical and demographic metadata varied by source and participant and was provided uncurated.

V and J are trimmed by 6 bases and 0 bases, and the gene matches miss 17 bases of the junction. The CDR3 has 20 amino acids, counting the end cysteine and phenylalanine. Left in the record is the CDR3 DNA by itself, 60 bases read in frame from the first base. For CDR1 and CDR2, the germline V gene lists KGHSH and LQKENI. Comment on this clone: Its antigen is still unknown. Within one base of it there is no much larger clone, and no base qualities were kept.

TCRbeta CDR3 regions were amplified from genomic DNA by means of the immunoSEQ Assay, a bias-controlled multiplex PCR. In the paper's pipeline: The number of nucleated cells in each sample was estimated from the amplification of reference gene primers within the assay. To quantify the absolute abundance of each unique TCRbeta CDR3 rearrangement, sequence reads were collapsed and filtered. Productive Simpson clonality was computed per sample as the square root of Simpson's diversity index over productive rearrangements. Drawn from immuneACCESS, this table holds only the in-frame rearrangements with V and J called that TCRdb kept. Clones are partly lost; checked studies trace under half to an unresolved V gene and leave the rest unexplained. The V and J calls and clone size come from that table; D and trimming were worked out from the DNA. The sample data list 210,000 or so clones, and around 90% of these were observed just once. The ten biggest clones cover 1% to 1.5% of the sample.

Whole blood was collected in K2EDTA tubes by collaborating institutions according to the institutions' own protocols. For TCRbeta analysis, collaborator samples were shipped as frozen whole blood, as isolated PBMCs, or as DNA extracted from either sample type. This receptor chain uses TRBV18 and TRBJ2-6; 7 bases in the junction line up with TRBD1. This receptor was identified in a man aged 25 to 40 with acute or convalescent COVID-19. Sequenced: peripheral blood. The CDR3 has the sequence CASSLSGFRDRRSGANVLTF. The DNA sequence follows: TGTGCCAGCTCGCTAAGCGGTTTCCGGGACAGACGCTCTGGGGCCAACGTCCTGACTTTC.